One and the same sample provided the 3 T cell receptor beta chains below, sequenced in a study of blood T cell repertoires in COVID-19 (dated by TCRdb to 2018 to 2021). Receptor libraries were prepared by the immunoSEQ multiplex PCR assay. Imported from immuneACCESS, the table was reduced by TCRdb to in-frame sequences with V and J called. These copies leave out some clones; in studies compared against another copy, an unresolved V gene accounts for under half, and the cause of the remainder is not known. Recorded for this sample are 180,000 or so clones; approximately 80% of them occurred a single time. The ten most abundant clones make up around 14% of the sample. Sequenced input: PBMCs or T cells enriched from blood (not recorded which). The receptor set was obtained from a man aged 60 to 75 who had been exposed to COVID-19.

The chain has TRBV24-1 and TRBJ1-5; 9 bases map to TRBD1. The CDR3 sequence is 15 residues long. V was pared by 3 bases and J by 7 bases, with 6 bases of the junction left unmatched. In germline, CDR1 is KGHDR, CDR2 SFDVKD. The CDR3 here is CATSDQGQGLQPQHF. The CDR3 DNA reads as TGTGCCACCAGTGATCAGGGACAGGGTTTACAGCCCCAGCATTTT.

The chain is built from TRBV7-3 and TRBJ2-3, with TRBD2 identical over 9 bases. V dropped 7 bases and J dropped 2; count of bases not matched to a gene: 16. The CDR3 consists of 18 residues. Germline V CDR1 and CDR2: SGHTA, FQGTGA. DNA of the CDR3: TGTGCCAGCACTATCTTCCCCAGCGGGAGGTTCTACACAGATACGCAGTATTTT. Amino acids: CASTIFPSGRFYTDTQYF.

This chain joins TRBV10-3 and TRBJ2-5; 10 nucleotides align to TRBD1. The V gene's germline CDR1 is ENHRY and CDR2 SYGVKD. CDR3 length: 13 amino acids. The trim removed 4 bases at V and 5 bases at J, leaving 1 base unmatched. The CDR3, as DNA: TGTGCCATCAGTGGGACAGGGGGGGAGACCCAGTACTTC. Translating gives CAISGTGGETQYF.